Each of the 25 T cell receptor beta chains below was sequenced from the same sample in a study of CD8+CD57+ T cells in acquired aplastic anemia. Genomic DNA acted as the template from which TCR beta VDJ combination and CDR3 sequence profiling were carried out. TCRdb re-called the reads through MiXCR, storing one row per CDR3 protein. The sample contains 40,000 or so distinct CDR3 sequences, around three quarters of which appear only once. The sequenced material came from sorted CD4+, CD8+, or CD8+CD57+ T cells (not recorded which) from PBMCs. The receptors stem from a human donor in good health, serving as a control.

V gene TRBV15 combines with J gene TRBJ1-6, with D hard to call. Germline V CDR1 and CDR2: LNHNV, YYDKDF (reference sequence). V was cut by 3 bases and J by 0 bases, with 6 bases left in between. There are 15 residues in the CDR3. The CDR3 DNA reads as TGTGCCACCAGCAGGTCAGACTCCTATAATTCACCCCTCCACTTT. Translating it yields CATSRSDSYNSPLHF. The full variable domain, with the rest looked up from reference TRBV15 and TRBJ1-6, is DAMVIQNPRYQVTQFGKPVTLSCSQTLNHNVMYWYQQKSSQAPKLLFHYYDKDFNNEADTPDNFQSRRPNTSFCFLDIRSPGLGDTAMYLCATSRSDSYNSPLHFGNGTRLTVT.

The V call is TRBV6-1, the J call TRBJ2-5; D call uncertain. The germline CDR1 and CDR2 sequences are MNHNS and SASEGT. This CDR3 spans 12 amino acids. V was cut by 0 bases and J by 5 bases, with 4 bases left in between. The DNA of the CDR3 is TGTGCCAGCAGTGAAGCTAGGGAGACCCAGTACTTC. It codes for CASSEARETQYF.

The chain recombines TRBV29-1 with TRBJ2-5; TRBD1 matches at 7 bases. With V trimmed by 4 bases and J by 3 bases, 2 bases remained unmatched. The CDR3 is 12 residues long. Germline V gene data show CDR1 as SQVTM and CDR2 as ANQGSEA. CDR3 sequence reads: CSVGQGEETQYF. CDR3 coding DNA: TGCAGCGTTGGACAGGGTGAAGAGACCCAGTACTTC.

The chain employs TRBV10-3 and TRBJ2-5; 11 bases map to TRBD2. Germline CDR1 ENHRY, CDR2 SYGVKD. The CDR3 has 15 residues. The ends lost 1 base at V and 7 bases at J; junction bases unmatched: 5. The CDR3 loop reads CAISELLAGEGTQYF. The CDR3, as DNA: TGTGCCATCAGTGAGTTACTAGCGGGAGAGGGGACCCAGTACTTC.

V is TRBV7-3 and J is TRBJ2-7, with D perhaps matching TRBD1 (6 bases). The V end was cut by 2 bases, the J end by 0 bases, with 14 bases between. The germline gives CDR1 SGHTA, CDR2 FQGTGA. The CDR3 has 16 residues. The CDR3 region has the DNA TGTGCCAGCAGCTTACCTACAACAGGGAGCTCCTACGAGCAGTACTTC. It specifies CASSLPTTGSSYEQYF.

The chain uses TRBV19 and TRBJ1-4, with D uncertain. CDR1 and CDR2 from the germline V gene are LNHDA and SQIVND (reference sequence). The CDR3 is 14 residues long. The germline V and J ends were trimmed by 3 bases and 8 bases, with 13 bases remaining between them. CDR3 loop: CASSILGVQEKLFF. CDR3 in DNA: TGTGCCAGTAGTATTCTCGGGGTCCAGGAAAAACTGTTTTTT.

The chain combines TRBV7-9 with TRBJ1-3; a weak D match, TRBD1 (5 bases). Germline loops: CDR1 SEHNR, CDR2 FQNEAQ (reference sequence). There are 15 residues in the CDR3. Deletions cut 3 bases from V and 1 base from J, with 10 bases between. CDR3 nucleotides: TGTGCCAGCAGCTTGTGGGGCAGGTCTGGAAACACCATATATTTT. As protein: CASSLWGRSGNTIYF. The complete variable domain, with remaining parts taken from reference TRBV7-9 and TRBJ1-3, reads DTGVSQNPRHKITKRGQNVTFRCDPISEHNRLYWYRQTLGQGPEFLTYFQNEAQLEKSRLLSDRFSAERPKGSFSTLEIQRTEQGDSAMYLCASSLWGRSGNTIYFGEGSWLTVV.

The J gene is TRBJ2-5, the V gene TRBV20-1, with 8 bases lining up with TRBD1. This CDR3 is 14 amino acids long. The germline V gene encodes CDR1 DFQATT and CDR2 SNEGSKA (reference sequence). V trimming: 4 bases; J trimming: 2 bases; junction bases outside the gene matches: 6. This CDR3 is CSANPTGEQETQYF. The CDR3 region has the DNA TGCAGTGCTAACCCGACAGGGGAGCAAGAGACCCAGTACTTC.

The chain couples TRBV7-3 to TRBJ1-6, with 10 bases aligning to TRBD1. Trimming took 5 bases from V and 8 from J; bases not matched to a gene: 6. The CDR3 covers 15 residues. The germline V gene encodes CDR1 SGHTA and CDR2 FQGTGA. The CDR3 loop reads CASSVQTGGDSPLHF. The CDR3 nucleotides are TGTGCCAGCAGCGTACAGACAGGGGGCGATTCACCCCTCCACTTT.

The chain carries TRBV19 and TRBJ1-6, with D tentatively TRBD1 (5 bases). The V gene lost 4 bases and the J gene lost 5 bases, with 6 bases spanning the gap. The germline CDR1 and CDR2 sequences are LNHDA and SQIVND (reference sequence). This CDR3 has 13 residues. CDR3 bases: TGTGCCAGTAGTAGAGGGGATAATTCACCCCTCCACTTT. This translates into CASSRGDNSPLHF.

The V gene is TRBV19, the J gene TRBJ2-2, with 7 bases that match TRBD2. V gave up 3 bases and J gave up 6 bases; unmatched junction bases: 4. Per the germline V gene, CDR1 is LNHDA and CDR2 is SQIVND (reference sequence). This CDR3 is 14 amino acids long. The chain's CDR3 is CASSIAGEAGELFF. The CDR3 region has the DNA TGTGCCAGTAGTATCGCGGGGGAAGCCGGGGAGCTGTTTTTT.

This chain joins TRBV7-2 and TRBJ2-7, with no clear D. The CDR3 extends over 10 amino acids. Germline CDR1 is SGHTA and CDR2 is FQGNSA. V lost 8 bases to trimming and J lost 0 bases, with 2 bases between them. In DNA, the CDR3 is TGTGCCAGCGGCTCCTACGAGCAGTACTTC. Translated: CASGSYEQYF.

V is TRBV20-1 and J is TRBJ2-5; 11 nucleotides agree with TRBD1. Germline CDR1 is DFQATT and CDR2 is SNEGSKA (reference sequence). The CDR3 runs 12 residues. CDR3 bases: TGCAGAGGGGACAGGGGGTCGGAGACCCAGTACTTC. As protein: CRGDRGSETQYF.

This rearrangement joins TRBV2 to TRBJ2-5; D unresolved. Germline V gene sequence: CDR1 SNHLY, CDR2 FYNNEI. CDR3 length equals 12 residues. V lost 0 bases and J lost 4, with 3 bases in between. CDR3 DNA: TGTGCCAGCAGTGAAGCGGGAGAGACCCAGTACTTC. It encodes CASSEAGETQYF.

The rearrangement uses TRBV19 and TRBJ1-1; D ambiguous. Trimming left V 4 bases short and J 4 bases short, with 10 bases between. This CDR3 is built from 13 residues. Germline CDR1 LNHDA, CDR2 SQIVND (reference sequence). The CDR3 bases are TGTGCCAGTAGTAGGTCGGAGGGCACTGAAGCTTTCTTT. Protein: CASSRSEGTEAFF.

The CDR3: CASREQLAGEQFF. The CDR3 nucleotides read TGTGCCAGCAGGGAACAACTAGCGGGAGAGCAGTTCTTC. This chain uses TRBV2 with TRBJ2-1; 10 nucleotides match TRBD2. The CDR3 spans 13 residues. V shed 6 bases, J shed 10 bases, and the junction held 6 bases outside the gene matches. Germline V gives CDR1 SNHLY, CDR2 FYNNEI.

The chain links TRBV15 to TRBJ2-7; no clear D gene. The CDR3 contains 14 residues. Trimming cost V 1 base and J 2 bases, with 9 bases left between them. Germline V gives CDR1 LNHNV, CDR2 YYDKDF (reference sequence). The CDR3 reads CATSRGPGAYEQYF. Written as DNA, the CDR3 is TGTGCCACCAGCAGAGGCCCAGGAGCCTACGAGCAGTACTTC. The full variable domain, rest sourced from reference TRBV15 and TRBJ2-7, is DAMVIQNPRYQVTQFGKPVTLSCSQTLNHNVMYWYQQKSSQAPKLLFHYYDKDFNNEADTPDNFQSRRPNTSFCFLDIRSPGLGDTAMYLCATSRGPGAYEQYFGPGTRLTVT.

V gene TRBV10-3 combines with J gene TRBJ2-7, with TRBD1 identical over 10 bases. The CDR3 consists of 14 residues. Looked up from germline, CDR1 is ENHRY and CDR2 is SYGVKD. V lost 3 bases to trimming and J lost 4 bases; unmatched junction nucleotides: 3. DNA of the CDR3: TGTGCCATCAGTGATCAGGACAGGGGGTACGAGCAGTACTTC. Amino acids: CAISDQDRGYEQYF.

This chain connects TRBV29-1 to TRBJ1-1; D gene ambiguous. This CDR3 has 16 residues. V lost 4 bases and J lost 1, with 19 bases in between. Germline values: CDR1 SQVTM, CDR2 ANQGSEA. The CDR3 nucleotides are TGCAGCGTTGCGACACCAGAAATGGCTCCGAACACTGAAGCTTTCTTT. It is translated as CSVATPEMAPNTEAFF.

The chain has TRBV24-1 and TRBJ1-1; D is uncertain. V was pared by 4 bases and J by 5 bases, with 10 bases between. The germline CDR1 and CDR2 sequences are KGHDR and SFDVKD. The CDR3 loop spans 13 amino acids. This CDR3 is CATSDTLGTEAFF. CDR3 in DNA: TGTGCCACCAGTGACACCCTCGGGACTGAAGCTTTCTTT.

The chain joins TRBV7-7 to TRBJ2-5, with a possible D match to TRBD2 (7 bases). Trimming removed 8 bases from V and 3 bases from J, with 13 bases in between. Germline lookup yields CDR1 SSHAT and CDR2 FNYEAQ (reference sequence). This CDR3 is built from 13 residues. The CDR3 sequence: CASGRGVEETQYF. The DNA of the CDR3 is TGTGCCAGCGGGAGGGGGGTGGAAGAGACCCAGTACTTC. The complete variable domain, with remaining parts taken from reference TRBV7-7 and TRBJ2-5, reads GAGVSQSPRYKVTKRGQDVTLRCDPISSHATLYWYQQALGQGPEFLTYFNYEAQPDKSGLPSDRFSAERPEGSISTLTIQRTEQRDSAMYRCASGRGVEETQYFGPGTRLLVL.

The CDR3 region has the DNA TGTGCCAGTAGTATCGCAGGGGAAGTGTATGGCTACACCTTC. Translated: CASSIAGEVYGYTF. This chain links TRBV19 with TRBJ1-2; D might be TRBD1 (6 bases). V was trimmed by 3 bases and J by 5 bases, leaving 13 bases between them. Germline V gene lookup returns CDR1 LNHDA and CDR2 SQIVND (reference sequence). The length of the CDR3 is 14 residues.

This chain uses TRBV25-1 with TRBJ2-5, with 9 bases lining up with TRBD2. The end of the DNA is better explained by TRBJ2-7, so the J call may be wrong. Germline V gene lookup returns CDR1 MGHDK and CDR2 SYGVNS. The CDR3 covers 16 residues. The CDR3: CASATYVAGDSYEQYF. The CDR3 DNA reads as TGTGCCAGTGCCACGTACGTAGCGGGGGACTCCTACGAGCAGTACTTC.

The CDR3 nucleotides read TGTGCCAGCAGCGCAGAGTGGGGGGAATTTGATACGCAGTATTTT. As protein: CASSAEWGEFDTQYF. This chain uses TRBV25-1 with TRBJ2-3; TRBD2 might be the D (6 bases). V was trimmed by 6 bases and J by 6 bases, leaving 19 bases between them. The CDR3 runs to 15 residues. Looked up from germline, CDR1 is MGHDK and CDR2 is SYGVNS.

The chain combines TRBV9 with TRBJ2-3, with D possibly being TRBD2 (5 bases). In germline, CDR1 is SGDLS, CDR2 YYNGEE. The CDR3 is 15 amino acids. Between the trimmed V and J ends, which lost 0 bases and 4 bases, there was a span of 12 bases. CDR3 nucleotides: TGTGCCAGCAGCGTAGCCAGCCTACTAGCAGATACGCAGTATTTT. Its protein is CASSVASLLADTQYF.